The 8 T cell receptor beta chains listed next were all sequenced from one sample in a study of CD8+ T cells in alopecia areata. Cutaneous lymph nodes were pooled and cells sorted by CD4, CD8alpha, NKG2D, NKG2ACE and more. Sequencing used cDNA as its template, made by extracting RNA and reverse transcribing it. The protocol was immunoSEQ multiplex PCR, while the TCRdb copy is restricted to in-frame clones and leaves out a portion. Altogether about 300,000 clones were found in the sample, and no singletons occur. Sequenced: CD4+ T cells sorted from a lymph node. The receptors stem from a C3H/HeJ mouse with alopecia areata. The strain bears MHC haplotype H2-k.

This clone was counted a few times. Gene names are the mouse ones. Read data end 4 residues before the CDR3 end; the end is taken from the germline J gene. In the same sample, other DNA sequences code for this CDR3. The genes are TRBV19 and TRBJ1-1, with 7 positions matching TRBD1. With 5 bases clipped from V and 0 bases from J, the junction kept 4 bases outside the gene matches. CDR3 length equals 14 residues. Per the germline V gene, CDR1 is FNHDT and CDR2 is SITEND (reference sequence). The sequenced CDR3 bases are TGTGCCAGCAGACGACAGGGCCCAAACACA. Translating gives CASRRQGPNT. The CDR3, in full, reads CASRRQGPNTEVFF.

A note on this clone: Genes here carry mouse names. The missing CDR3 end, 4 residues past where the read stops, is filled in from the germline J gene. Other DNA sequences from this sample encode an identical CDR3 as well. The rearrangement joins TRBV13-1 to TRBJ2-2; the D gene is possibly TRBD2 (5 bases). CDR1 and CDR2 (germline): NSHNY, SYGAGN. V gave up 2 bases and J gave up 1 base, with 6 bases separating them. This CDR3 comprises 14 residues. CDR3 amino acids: CASSELGNTGQLYF. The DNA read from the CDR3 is TGTGCCAGCAGTGAGCTGGGAAACACCGGG.

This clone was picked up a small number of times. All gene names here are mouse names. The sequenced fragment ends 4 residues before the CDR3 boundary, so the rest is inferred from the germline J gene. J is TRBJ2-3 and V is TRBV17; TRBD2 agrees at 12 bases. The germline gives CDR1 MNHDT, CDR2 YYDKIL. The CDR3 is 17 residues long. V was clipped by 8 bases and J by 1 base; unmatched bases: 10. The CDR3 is CASASTGGASGAETLYF. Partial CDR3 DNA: TGTGCTAGCGCCTCGACTGGGGGGGCGTCGGGTGCAGAA.

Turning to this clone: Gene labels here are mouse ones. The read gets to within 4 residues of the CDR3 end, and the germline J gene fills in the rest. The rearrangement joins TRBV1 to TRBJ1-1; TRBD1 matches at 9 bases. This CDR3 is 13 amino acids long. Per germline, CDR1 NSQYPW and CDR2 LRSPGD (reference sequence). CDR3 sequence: CTCSDRGQAEVFF. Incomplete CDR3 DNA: TGCACCTGCAGTGACAGGGGGCAGGCA.

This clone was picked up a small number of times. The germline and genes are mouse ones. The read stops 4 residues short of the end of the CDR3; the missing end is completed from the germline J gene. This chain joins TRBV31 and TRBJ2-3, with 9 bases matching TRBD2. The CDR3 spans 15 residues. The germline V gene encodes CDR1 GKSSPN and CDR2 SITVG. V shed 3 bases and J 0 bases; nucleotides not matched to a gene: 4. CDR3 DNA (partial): TGTGCCTGGAGCCACGACTGGGGGAGTGCAGAA. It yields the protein CAWSHDWGSAE. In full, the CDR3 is CAWSHDWGSAETLYF.

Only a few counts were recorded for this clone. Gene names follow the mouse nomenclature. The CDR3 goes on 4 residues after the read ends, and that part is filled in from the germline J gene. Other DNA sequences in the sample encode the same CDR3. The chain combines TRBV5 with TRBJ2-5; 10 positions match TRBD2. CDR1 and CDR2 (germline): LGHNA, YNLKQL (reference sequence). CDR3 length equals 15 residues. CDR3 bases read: TGTGCCAGCAGCCAAGAGACTGGGGGGAAAGAC. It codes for CASSQETGGKD. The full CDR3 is CASSQETGGKDTQYF.

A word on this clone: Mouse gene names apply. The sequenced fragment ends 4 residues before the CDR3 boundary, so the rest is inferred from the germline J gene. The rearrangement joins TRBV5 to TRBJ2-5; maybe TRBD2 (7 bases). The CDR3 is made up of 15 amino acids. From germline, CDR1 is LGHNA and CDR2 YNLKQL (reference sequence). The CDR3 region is CASSQGGAFGDTQYF. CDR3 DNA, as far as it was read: TGTGCCAGCAGCCAAGGGGGGGCTTTTGGTGAC.

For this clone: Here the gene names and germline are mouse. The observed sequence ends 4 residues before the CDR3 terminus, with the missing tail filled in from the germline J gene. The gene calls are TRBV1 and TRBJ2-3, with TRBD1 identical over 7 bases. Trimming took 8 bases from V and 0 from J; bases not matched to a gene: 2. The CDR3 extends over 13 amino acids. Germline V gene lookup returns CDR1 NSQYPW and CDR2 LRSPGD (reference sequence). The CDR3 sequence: CTCGTASAETLYF. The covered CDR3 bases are TGCACCTGCGGGACAGCTAGTGCAGAA.